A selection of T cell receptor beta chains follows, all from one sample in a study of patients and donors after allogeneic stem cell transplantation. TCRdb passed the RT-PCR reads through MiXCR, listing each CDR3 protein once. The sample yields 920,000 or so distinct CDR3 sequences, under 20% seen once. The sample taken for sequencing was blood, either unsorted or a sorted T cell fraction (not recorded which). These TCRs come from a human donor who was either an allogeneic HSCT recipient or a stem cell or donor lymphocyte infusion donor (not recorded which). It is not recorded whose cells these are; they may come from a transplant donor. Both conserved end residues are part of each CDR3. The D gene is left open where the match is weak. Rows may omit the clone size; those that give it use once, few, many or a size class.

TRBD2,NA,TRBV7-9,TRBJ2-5,CASRPSGSQETQYF,TGTGCCAGCAGACCTAGCGGGAGCCAAGAGACCCAGTACTTC
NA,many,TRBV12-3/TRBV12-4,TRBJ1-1,CASSLVSGWGANTEAFF,TGTGCCAGCAGTTTAGTCTCTGGCTGGGGGGCAAACACTGAAGCTTTCTTT
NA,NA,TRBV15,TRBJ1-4,CATSRDGGFGEKLFF,TGTGCCACCAGCAGAGATGGGGGTTTTGGAGAAAAACTGTTTTTT
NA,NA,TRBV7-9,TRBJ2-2,CASSTGTLTSWELFF,TGTGCCAGCAGTACCGGGACTCTCACTAGTTGGGAGCTGTTTTTT
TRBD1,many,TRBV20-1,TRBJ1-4,CSAAGTGAEKLFF,TGCAGTGCGGCCGGGACAGGGGCTGAAAAACTGTTTTTT
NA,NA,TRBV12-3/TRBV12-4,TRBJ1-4,CASSSSRPEKLFF,TGTGCCAGCAGTTCCTCGAGGCCAGAAAAACTGTTTTTT
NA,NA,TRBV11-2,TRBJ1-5,CASSEKSRIGREQPQHF,TGTGCCAGCAGCGAGAAATCCAGGATAGGTCGGGAGCAGCCCCAGCATTTT
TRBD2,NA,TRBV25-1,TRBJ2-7,CASSESLAGGYEQYF,TGTGCCAGCAGTGAGAGTCTAGCGGGAGGGTACGAGCAGTACTTC
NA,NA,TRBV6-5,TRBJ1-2,CASSSTGPHGYTF,TGTGCCAGCAGTTCTACAGGGCCCCATGGCTACACCTTC
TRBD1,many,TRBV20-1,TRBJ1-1,CSAPSKGQSEYTEAFF,TGCAGTGCTCCTTCTAAGGGACAGAGCGAGTACACTGAAGCTTTCTTT
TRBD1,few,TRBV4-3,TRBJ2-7,CASSPDRGHAYEQYF,TGCGCCAGCAGCCCAGACAGGGGTCACGCCTACGAGCAGTACTTC
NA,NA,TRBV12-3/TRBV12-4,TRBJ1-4,CASSLGRVVEKLFF,TGTGCCAGCAGTTTGGGTAGGGTGGTAGAAAAACTGTTTTTT
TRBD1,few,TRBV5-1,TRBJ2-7,CASSIRTGGAVYEQYF,TGCGCCAGCAGCATACGGACAGGGGGCGCGGTCTACGAGCAGTACTTC
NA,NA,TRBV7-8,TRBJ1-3,CASSLGRSKGSSGNTIYF,TGTGCCAGCAGCTTAGGTCGTTCGAAAGGAAGCTCTGGAAACACCATATATTTT
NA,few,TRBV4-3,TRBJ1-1,CASSHETVAGSPEAFF,TGCGCCAGCAGCCACGAAACCGTCGCAGGGTCCCCTGAAGCTTTCTTT
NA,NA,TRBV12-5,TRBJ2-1,CASGLGTTDYNEQFF,TGTGCTAGTGGTTTAGGGACGACGGACTACAATGAGCAGTTCTTC
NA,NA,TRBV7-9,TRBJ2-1,CASSSGQSEQFF,TGTGCCAGCAGCTCCGGACAGAGTGAGCAGTTCTTC
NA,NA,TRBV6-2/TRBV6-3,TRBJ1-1,CASSYFGGTEAFF,TGTGCCAGCAGTTACTTTGGCGGAACTGAAGCTTTCTTT
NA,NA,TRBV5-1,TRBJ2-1,CASSFGAGGGPSYNEQFF,TGCGCCAGCAGCTTCGGCGCGGGCGGCGGACCCTCCTACAATGAGCAGTTCTTC
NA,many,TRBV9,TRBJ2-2,CASSVEGTGELFF,TGTGCCAGCAGCGTAGAGGGAACCGGGGAGCTGTTTTTT
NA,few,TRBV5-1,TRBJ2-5,CASSLGGVGETQYF,TGCGCCAGCAGCTTGGGAGGGGTAGGGGAGACCCAGTACTTC
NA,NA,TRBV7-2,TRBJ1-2,CASSLDWATPPGYTF,TGTGCCAGCAGCTTAGATTGGGCGACACCACCTGGCTACACCTTC
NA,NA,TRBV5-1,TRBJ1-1,CASSLERVRTTEAFF,TGCGCCAGCAGCTTGGAAAGGGTCCGAACCACTGAAGCTTTCTTT
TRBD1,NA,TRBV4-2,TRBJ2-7,CASSQDEAGGSYEQYF,TGTGCCAGCAGCCAAGATGAGGCAGGGGGCTCCTACGAGCAGTACTTC
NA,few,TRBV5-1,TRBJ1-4,CASSAGDRELNEKLFF,TGCGCCAGCAGCGCGGGAGACAGAGAACTTAATGAAAAACTGTTTTTT
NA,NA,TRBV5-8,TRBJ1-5,CASSLIGNQYQPQHF,TGTGCCAGCAGCTTGATCGGTAACCAATATCAGCCCCAGCATTTT
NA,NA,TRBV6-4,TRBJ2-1,CASSDNPGGHNEQFF,TGTGCCAGCAGTGACAACCCAGGAGGACACAATGAGCAGTTCTTC
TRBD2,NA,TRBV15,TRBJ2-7,CATSRGLAGAHSYEQYF,TGTGCCACCAGCCGCGGACTAGCGGGGGCCCACTCCTACGAGCAGTACTTC
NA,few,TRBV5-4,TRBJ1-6,CASSSDSRRGSPLHF,TGTGCCAGCAGCTCCGACAGCCGTCGTGGTTCACCCCTCCACTTT
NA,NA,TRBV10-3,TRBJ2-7,CAIREDTVLYEQYF,TGTGCCATCAGGGAAGATACTGTCCTTTACGAGCAGTACTTC
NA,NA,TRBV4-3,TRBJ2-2,CASSPRQGGWDTGELFF,TGCGCCAGCAGCCCTCGCCAAGGGGGGTGGGACACCGGGGAGCTGTTTTTT
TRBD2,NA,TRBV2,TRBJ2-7,CANRRLANSYEQYF,TGTGCCAACAGGAGACTAGCGAATAGTTACGAGCAGTACTTC
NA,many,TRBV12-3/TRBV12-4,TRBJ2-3,CASSLIRGNTQYF,TGTGCCAGCAGTTTAATCCGGGGTAATACGCAGTATTTT
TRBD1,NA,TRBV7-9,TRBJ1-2,CASSLGTGKEGYTF,TGTGCCAGCAGCTTAGGGACAGGGAAGGAGGGCTACACCTTC
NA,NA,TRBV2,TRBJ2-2,CASRRSLSLRGELFF,TGTGCCAGCAGAAGGAGCCTAAGCCTGAGAGGGGAGCTGTTTTTT
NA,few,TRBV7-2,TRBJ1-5,CASSQGQSGQPQHF,TGTGCCAGCAGCCAGGGTCAATCGGGGCAGCCCCAGCATTTT
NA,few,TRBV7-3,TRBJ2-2,CASSLVHRVGYTGELFF,TGTGCCAGCAGCTTAGTGCACAGGGTTGGATACACCGGGGAGCTGTTTTTT
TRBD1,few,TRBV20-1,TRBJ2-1,CSAFRDSNNEQFF,TGCAGTGCTTTCCGGGACAGTAACAATGAGCAGTTCTTC
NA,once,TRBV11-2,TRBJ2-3,CASSLAGAATDTQYF,TGTGCCAGCAGCTTAGCAGGGGCTGCCACAGATACGCAGTATTTT
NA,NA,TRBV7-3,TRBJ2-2,CASTPGGAVGELFF,TGTGCCAGCACCCCCGGGGGCGCGGTCGGGGAGCTGTTTTTT
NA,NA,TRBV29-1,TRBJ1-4,CSAQDMAGEKLFF,TGCAGCGCCCAGGATATGGCGGGCGAAAAACTGTTTTTT
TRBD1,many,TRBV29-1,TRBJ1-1,CSVVRWGQGVNTEAFF,TGCAGCGTTGTTAGGTGGGGACAGGGCGTGAACACTGAAGCTTTCTTT
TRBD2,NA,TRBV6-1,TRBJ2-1,CASRRGLVDYNEQFF,TGTGCCAGCAGGCGGGGACTAGTGGACTACAATGAGCAGTTCTTC
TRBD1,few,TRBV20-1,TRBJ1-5,CSAMDRVGRFQHF,TGCAGTGCCATGGACAGGGTAGGGCGGTTCCAGCATTTT
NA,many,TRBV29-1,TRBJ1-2,CSTTRTDYYGYTF,TGCAGCACAACTCGGACGGACTACTATGGCTACACCTTC
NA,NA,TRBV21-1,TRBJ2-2,CASSPRGRRDTGELFF,TGTGCCAGCAGCCCGCGGGGACGGAGAGACACCGGGGAGCTGTTTTTT
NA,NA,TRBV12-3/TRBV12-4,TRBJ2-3,CASSFGVSVTSTDTQYF,TGTGCCAGCAGTTTCGGGGTGAGCGTGACTAGCACAGATACGCAGTATTTT
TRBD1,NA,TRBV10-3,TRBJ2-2,CAIRPIDRAGELFF,TGTGCCATCAGACCAATAGACAGGGCCGGGGAGCTGTTTTTT
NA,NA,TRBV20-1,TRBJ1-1,CSATQAGGTEAFF,TGCAGTGCCACACAGGCGGGGGGCACTGAAGCTTTCTTT
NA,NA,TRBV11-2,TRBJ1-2,CASSSPRRTNYGYTF,TGTGCCAGCAGCTCTCCCCGCCGGACTAACTATGGCTACACCTTC